The subject of this entry is one TCR beta chain. Antigen unknown. This entry is derived from a study of CD8 T cells in ankylosing spondylitis. The TCR beta libraries were generated through quantitative 5'-RACE incorporating molecular barcodes. TCRdb called the 5' RACE reads again in MiXCR, with one record for every CDR3 protein. The table lists 250,000 to 300,000 distinct CDR3 sequences, around 19% of them singletons. Study results and caveats: Existing reports had already noted some motif variants in reactive arthritis synovial fluid and blood. CD8+ disease-linked clones were present at relatively low frequencies in blood. A motif of 8 or 9 highly homologous TCR beta variants was seen as apparently characteristic of ankylosing spondylitis blood.

The sequence was collected from a male donor with ankylosing spondylitis or in good health (not recorded which). The sequenced sample consisted of blood, either unsorted or a sorted T cell fraction (not recorded which).

This chain's CDR3 is CASTMTWTLGEQFF. CDR3 in DNA: TGTGCCAGCACTATGACCTGGACCCTTGGTGAGCAGTTCTTC. The chain carries TRBV6-1 and TRBJ2-1; D gene uncertain. CDR3 length: 14 amino acids. Trimming cost V 7 bases and J 9 bases, with 19 bases left between them. The germline CDR1 and CDR2 sequences are MNHNS and SASEGT.